The clone carrying this T cell receptor (beta chain) was seen many times. The antigen remains unidentified. Unique molecular identifiers tagged individual cDNA molecules. TCRdb fed the 5' RACE reads into MiXCR, producing one record per CDR3 protein. The sample has about 50,000 distinct CDR3 sequences, almost 9.5% seen once; the top ten hold about 15%. This sample stems from a study of early T cells in non-severe SARS-CoV-2 infection. Background on the study: Sequenced bulk RNA came from whole blood that was unsorted, and chains were unpaired.

Broader study findings: Reliance on VDJdb matching favored anti-spike CD8 responses; private and CD4 specificities were missed.

The V end lost 0 bases, the J end lost 2 bases, and 13 bases lay between the germline ends. Germline V gives CDR1 KGHSY, CDR2 FQNENV. The CDR3 consists of 16 residues. This receptor was obtained from an adult who was a healthcare worker with PCR-confirmed SARS-CoV-2 infection or an uninfected control (not recorded which). The chain recombines TRBV16 with TRBJ1-2, with D possibly matching TRBD1 (6 bases). The sample consisted of whole blood. The CDR3 sequence: CASSQSWQGTNYGYTF. The CDR3 nucleotides are TGTGCCAGCAGCCAATCTTGGCAGGGGACCAACTATGGCTACACCTTC.